These 15 T cell receptor beta chains share one sample of origin, sequenced in a study of T cell responses to AZD1222 COVID-19 vaccine. The repertoire was sequenced with immunoSEQ multiplex PCR; TCRdb's copy has only in-frame clones and lacks some. The sample holds some 24,000 clones; roughly 86% are singletons and the top ten take roughly 7.5%. The sequences come from peripheral blood, collected 28 days after the second AZD1222 dose. Receptor source: an adult who received the AZD1222 COVID-19 vaccine.

The rearrangement joins TRBV18 to TRBJ1-1; TRBD1 might be the D (5 bases). This CDR3 region has 13 residues. Trimming stripped 8 bases from V and 8 bases from J, with 18 bases between. Germline V gene data show CDR1 as KGHSH and CDR2 as LQKENI. The CDR3 protein is CASTVVYGAEAFF. CDR3 nucleotides: TGTGCCAGCACCGTAGTTTACGGGGCGGAAGCTTTCTTT.

The chain carries TRBV6-4 and TRBJ2-3, with 8 bases that match TRBD1. J was trimmed by 3 bases and V by 5 bases; bases with no gene match: 7. The CDR3 length is 15 residues. Germline V gene data show CDR1 as MRHNA and CDR2 as SNTAGT. The CDR3 reads CASSRRDRTTDTQYF. The DNA of the CDR3 is TGTGCCAGCAGTCGTCGGGACAGGACTACAGATACGCAGTATTTT.

J is TRBJ1-4 and V is TRBV5-1, with D possibly being TRBD1 (6 bases). This CDR3 region has 16 residues. The ends were cut back, 4 bases at V and 3 bases at J, with 16 bases in the middle. Per germline, CDR1 SGHRS and CDR2 YFSETQ. CDR3 protein: CASSPGGQGANEKLFF. The CDR3 DNA reads as TGCGCCAGCAGCCCGGGGGGGCAGGGAGCTAATGAAAAACTGTTTTTT.

The chain employs TRBV6-2 or TRBV6-3 and TRBJ2-3; possible D gene TRBD1, 5 bases. V shed 0 bases and J shed 4 bases, with 8 bases lying between them. The CDR3 extends over 14 amino acids. CDR1 and CDR2 (germline): MNHEY, SVGEGT. The CDR3 DNA reads as TGTGCCAGCAGTTACTCCCAGGGCGCAGATACGCAGTATTTT. It translates to CASSYSQGADTQYF.

This clone has just one count. The rearrangement uses TRBV5-1 and TRBJ2-1; 7 bases agree with TRBD1. The J segment lost 1 base and the V segment lost 1 base, leaving 2 bases of the junction unmatched. The CDR3 extends over 15 amino acids. Germline V gives CDR1 SGHRS, CDR2 YFSETQ. The CDR3 DNA reads TGCGCCAGCAGCTTGACAGGGGCGTCCTACAATGAGCAGTTCTTC. Translation gives CASSLTGASYNEQFF. The full variable domain, rest sourced from reference TRBV5-1 and TRBJ2-1, is KAGVTQTPRYLIKTRGQQVTLSCSPISGHRSVSWYQQTPGQGLQFLFEYFSETQRNKGNFPGRFSGRQFSNSRSEMNVSTLELGDSALYLCASSLTGASYNEQFFGPGTRLTVL.

The CDR3 DNA reads TGCGCCAGCAGTCACCGCCAGGGTGGCACAGATACGCAGTATTTT. Amino acids: CASSHRQGGTDTQYF. The chain couples TRBV5-1 to TRBJ2-3; maybe TRBD1 (5 bases). V was trimmed by 5 bases and J by 1 base, leaving 14 bases between them. CDR1 is SGHRS, CDR2 YFSETQ, per germline. The CDR3 extends over 15 amino acids. Combining the CDR3 with reference TRBV5-1 and TRBJ2-3 gives the whole variable domain KAGVTQTPRYLIKTRGQQVTLSCSPISGHRSVSWYQQTPGQGLQFLFEYFSETQRNKGNFPGRFSGRQFSNSRSEMNVSTLELGDSALYLCASSHRQGGTDTQYFGPGTRLTVL.

V and J are TRBV2 and TRBJ2-1; perhaps TRBD2 as D (6 bases). In germline, CDR1 is SNHLY, CDR2 FYNNEI. This CDR3 comprises 13 residues. V was pared by 6 bases and J by 8 bases, with 14 bases between. The DNA for the CDR3 is TGTGCCAGCAGCGGGAGCAGGGACGATGAGCAGTTCTTC. Its translation is CASSGSRDDEQFF.

The rearrangement links TRBV18 to TRBJ1-2; a weak D match, TRBD1 (5 bases). The CDR3 has 14 residues. V gave up 1 base and J gave up 4 bases, with 10 bases separating them. Germline CDR1 and CDR2: KGHSH and LQKENI. The CDR3 sequence: CASSPLTDIYGYTF. The CDR3 nucleotides are TGTGCCAGCTCACCACTGACAGACATCTATGGCTACACCTTC.

The chain couples TRBV18 to TRBJ1-4; 10 nucleotides match TRBD1. J lost 7 bases, V lost 5 bases, and 7 bases had no gene match. In germline, CDR1 is KGHSH, CDR2 LQKENI. The CDR3 has 15 amino acids. The CDR3 is CASSTAGQGSEKLFF. The CDR3 nucleotides are TGTGCCAGCTCAACGGCGGGACAGGGGAGTGAAAAACTGTTTTTT.

The J gene is TRBJ1-2, the V gene TRBV5-1; TRBD1 aligns across 9 bases. This CDR3 is built from 16 residues. The trim removed 0 bases at V and 4 bases at J, leaving 7 bases unmatched. The V gene's germline CDR1 is SGHRS and CDR2 YFSETQ. Here the CDR3 DNA reads TGCGCCAGCAGCTTGGGCACAGGGGGCGCAGGCTATGGCTACACCTTC. Translation gives CASSLGTGGAGYGYTF.

This chain links TRBV28 with TRBJ1-2, with D possibly TRBD1 on 5 matching bases. The CDR3 contains 13 residues. Germline CDR1 reads MDHEN; CDR2 reads SYDVKM. The V and J ends lost 8 bases and 0 bases respectively, with 10 bases between them. CDR3 sequence: CASRRDANYGYTF. In DNA form, the CDR3 reads TGTGCCAGCCGCAGGGACGCTAACTATGGCTACACCTTC.

The V gene is TRBV3-1 (or the pseudogene TRBV3-2), the J gene TRBJ1-2; 8 bases fit TRBD1. The ends lost 4 bases at V and 7 bases at J; junction bases unmatched: 5. Germline values: CDR1 LGHDT, CDR2 YNNKEL (reference sequence). This CDR3 contains 13 residues. The CDR3 loop is CASSPQGALGYTF. The CDR3 nucleotides are TGTGCCAGCAGCCCTCAGGGGGCTCTTGGCTACACCTTC.

The V and J genes are TRBV27 and TRBJ2-3, with TRBD2 matching 10 bases. Germline CDR1 reads MNHEY; CDR2 reads SMNVEV (reference sequence). V lost 9 bases, J lost 3 bases, and 6 bases stayed unmatched. The CDR3 loop spans 14 amino acids. The CDR3 here is CARGASGRTDTQYF. As DNA, the CDR3 is TGTGCCAGGGGGGCTAGCGGGAGAACAGATACGCAGTATTTT.

The V and J genes are TRBV19 and TRBJ1-5; possibly TRBD1 for D (5 bases). This CDR3 contains 15 residues. Germline V gene data show CDR1 as LNHDA and CDR2 as SQIVND (reference sequence). V was clipped by 6 bases and J by 6 bases, with 18 bases between them. The DNA for the CDR3 is TGTGCCAGTAGCCCACTGACGGCGGGGGTTCAGCCCCAGCATTTT. Its translation: CASSPLTAGVQPQHF.

V gene TRBV4-2 combines with J gene TRBJ2-7, with 7 bases fitting TRBD2. After removal of 0 bases from V and 7 bases from J, the junction contained 6 bases not matched to a gene. The CDR3 contains 14 residues. CDR1 is LGHNA, CDR2 YNFKEQ, per germline. The CDR3 sequence is CASSQEREPDEQYF. The CDR3 DNA follows: TGTGCCAGCAGCCAAGAGCGGGAGCCGGATGAGCAGTACTTC.